This record concerns one TCR beta chain sequence. Trimming stripped 0 bases from V and 4 bases from J, with 6 bases between. CDR1 and CDR2 from the germline V gene are LGHDT and YNNKEL (reference sequence). The CDR3 spans 14 residues. The data are from a study of blood T cell repertoires in COVID-19. Turning to the study itself: Samples came from the United States, Italy and Spain, spanning acute and convalescent COVID-19.

The method was immunoSEQ multiplex PCR; TCRdb's version includes in-frame clones alone and lacks a portion of them. The sample has some 83,000 clones, 87% seen once; the top ten hold roughly 5%. This sequence joins TRBV3-1 (or the pseudogene TRBV3-2) and TRBJ2-2; D remains unclear. The TCR sequence derives from a woman of 80 years or more with active or convalescent COVID-19. The specimen sequenced was peripheral blood. CDR3 nucleotide sequence: TGTGCCAGCAGCCAAGAAAAGCTCACCGGGGAGCTGTTTTTT. This sequence encodes CASSQEKLTGELFF.